Detailed here is one T cell receptor (beta chain). Its antigen is unidentified. These data are taken from a study of blood T cells in healthy people across ages. With a J-beta primer mix and a sample-barcoded 5' primer, a second PCR ran about 6 to 11 cycles. A minimum of 3 million CDR3-containing paired-end reads was obtained for each sample. TCRdb independently ran MiXCR on the 5' RACE reads; one entry per CDR3 protein. This sample has around 800,000 distinct CDR3 sequences; 20% to 30% occur once, and the top ten carry 3%. The CDR3 is 15 amino acids. The V gene lost 2 bases and the J gene lost 0 bases, with 8 bases spanning the gap. Looked up from germline, CDR1 is KGHSH and CDR2 is LQKENI. Notes on the study in general: The unknown donor CMV status may have confounded expanded clonotype changes.

These data were likewise used in another study, on T cells of mothers and their children. That paper states: Overlap in related mother-child pairs always slightly exceeded unrelated pairs, never significantly.

Specimen: blood. The source of this sequence is a boy younger than 18 in good health. The gene calls are TRBV18 and TRBJ2-1, with D possibly matching TRBD1 (5 bases). CDR3 in DNA: TGTGCCAGCTCACCAGGGGCGGCCTCCTACAATGAGCAGTTCTTC. As protein: CASSPGAASYNEQFF.